The 18 T cell receptor beta chains reported below all come from one sample, sequenced in a study of T cells after yellow fever vaccination. TCRdb analysed the 5' RACE reads with MiXCR anew, one entry per CDR3 protein. The repertoire holds around 530,000 distinct CDR3 sequences, with about a sixth as singletons. The material was PBMCs, obtained less than 6 days after the first yellow fever vaccination. The receptor source for this set is a man between 18 and 29 years old who received the YFV17D yellow fever vaccine.

This clonotype was seen only a few times. The chain uses TRBV7-2 and TRBJ1-1; no firm D call. The CDR3 loop spans 12 amino acids. Germline CDR1 SGHTA, CDR2 FQGNSA. V was pared by 2 bases and J by 6 bases, with 7 bases between. The CDR3 is CASSLNLPEAFF. Written as DNA, the CDR3 is TGTGCCAGCAGCTTAAACTTGCCTGAAGCTTTCTTT.

This chain joins TRBV9 and TRBJ1-1; possibly TRBD1 for D (6 bases). The CDR3 loop spans 16 amino acids. The germline V gene has CDR1 SGDLS and CDR2 YYNGEE. V was cut by 2 bases and J by 0 bases, with 14 bases left in between. The CDR3 region has the DNA TGTGCCAGCAGCGTTTTGCAGGGGAGCATGAACACTGAAGCTTTCTTT. Its translation is CASSVLQGSMNTEAFF.

The chain employs TRBV6-2 or TRBV6-3 and TRBJ1-1; D is uncertain. Germline V gives CDR1 MNHEY, CDR2 SVGEGT. The length of the CDR3 is 11 residues. V lost 1 base, J lost 6 bases, and 3 bases lay in between. DNA for the CDR3: TGTGCCAGCAGTTACTGGGCTGAAGCTTTCTTT. As protein: CASSYWAEAFF.

This clonotype was seen a few times. The chain has TRBV9 and TRBJ1-3, with 8 bases matching TRBD1. The CDR3 consists of 14 residues. Germline assignment: CDR1 SGDLS and CDR2 YYNGEE. J lost 9 bases, V lost 0 bases, and 5 bases had no gene match. CDR3 in DNA: TGTGCCAGCAGCGTAGAAGACAGGGGTCCCACCATATATTTT. Amino acid sequence: CASSVEDRGPTIYF.

The V call is TRBV4-3, the J call TRBJ1-1; D ambiguous. This CDR3 is 13 amino acids long. V lost 4 bases, J lost 4 bases, and 10 bases lay in between. CDR1 is LGHNA, CDR2 YSLEER, per germline. This CDR3 reads CASSLYLGTEAFF. CDR3 sequence (DNA): TGCGCCAGCAGCCTTTACCTGGGCACTGAAGCTTTCTTT.

This chain links TRBV13 with TRBJ1-2; D is possibly TRBD1 (5 bases). Germline V gene sequence: CDR1 PRHDT, CDR2 FYEKMQ (reference sequence). V was shortened by 6 bases and J by 4 bases, with 15 bases between the two germline ends. The CDR3 spans 14 residues. In DNA, the CDR3 is TGTGCCAGCAGGGGGTCAGGGAGGAGCTATGGCTACACCTTC. Residues: CASRGSGRSYGYTF.

This clonotype was counted only a few times. V is TRBV12-3 or TRBV12-4 and J is TRBJ2-1; either TRBD1 or TRBD2 may fit D (5 bases each). The CDR3 totals 13 residues. V was cut by 6 bases and J by 6 bases, with 12 bases left in between. The CDR3 nucleotides are TGTGCCAGCAGGAATGGGGGATCCAATGAGCAGTTCTTC. Translation gives CASRNGGSNEQFF.

The chain couples TRBV28 to TRBJ1-5; 7 bases match TRBD1. This CDR3 spans 14 amino acids. V gave up 5 bases and J gave up 7 bases; unmatched junction bases: 8. Germline V gene sequence: CDR1 MDHEN, CDR2 SYDVKM. The CDR3 loop is CASSPETGKQPQHF. The CDR3 nucleotides are TGTGCCAGCAGTCCCGAGACAGGGAAGCAGCCCCAGCATTTT.

Only one count was recorded for this clonotype. This chain uses TRBV9 with TRBJ2-7, with D possibly TRBD1 on 6 matching bases. The germline CDR1 and CDR2 sequences are SGDLS and YYNGEE. The CDR3 covers 18 residues. V dropped 4 bases and J dropped 0 bases, with 23 bases sitting between them. CDR3 coding DNA: TGTGCCAGCAGCCCTAGTAGTGAGACAGGCCTGACCTCCTACGAGCAGTACTTC. It codes for CASSPSSETGLTSYEQYF.

This chain connects TRBV5-1 to TRBJ2-3; possibly TRBD1 or TRBD2 for D (5 bases each). With 4 bases removed from V and 2 bases from J, the gap between germline ends came to 11 bases. Germline V gene data show CDR1 as SGHRS and CDR2 as YFSETQ. There are 14 residues in the CDR3. This CDR3 is CASSPGTVTDTQYF. In DNA, the CDR3 is TGCGCCAGCAGCCCGGGGACGGTCACAGATACGCAGTATTTT. Based on the CDR3 plus reference TRBV5-1 and TRBJ2-3, the full variable domain is KAGVTQTPRYLIKTRGQQVTLSCSPISGHRSVSWYQQTPGQGLQFLFEYFSETQRNKGNFPGRFSGRQFSNSRSEMNVSTLELGDSALYLCASSPGTVTDTQYFGPGTRLTVL.

The CDR3 protein is CSVREGSPLHF. CDR3 DNA sequence: TGCAGTGTCAGAGAGGGTTCACCCCTCCACTTT. The rearrangement joins TRBV20-1 to TRBJ1-6, with D uncertain. The CDR3 sequence is 11 residues long. V was pared by 7 bases and J by 9 bases, with 10 bases between. The germline CDR1 and CDR2 sequences are DFQATT and SNEGSKA (reference sequence).

This chain links TRBV29-1 with TRBJ2-5; 8 nucleotides align to TRBD1. Per the germline V gene, CDR1 is SQVTM and CDR2 is ANQGSEA. Trimming at V came to 7 bases and at J to 5 bases, leaving 9 bases not matched to a gene. CDR3 size: 13 residues. Here the CDR3 DNA reads TGCAGCGCTTTCCAGGGGGCTCTGGAGACCCAGTACTTC. It codes for CSAFQGALETQYF.

The rearrangement uses TRBV5-6 and TRBJ2-7; 8 positions agree with TRBD2. The ends lost 3 bases at V and 3 bases at J; junction bases unmatched: 2. This CDR3 is built from 13 residues. Germline CDR1 reads SGHDT; CDR2 reads YYEEEE. The CDR3 loop reads CASSSGGFYEQYV. The CDR3 region has the DNA TGTGCCAGCAGCTCGGGGGGGTTCTACGAGCAGTACGTC.

The chain couples TRBV10-3 to TRBJ1-2, with TRBD1 matching 8 bases. Germline CDR1 and CDR2: ENHRY and SYGVKD. This CDR3 has 15 residues. V was clipped by 3 bases and J by 7 bases; unmatched bases: 10. The CDR3 DNA follows: TGTGCCATCAGTGATCCCCGGACAGGGCAGGGTGGCTACACCTTC. This codes for CAISDPRTGQGGYTF.

The chain carries TRBV6-5 and TRBJ2-5, with D possibly matching TRBD2 (6 bases). Germline V gene sequence: CDR1 MNHEY, CDR2 SVGAGI. This CDR3 contains 14 residues. V lost 2 bases and J lost 4, with 11 bases in between. The CDR3 DNA reads as TGTGCCAGCAGTTACCTTAGGGGAGGAGAGACCCAGTACTTC. Its protein is CASSYLRGGETQYF.

This rearrangement joins TRBV20-1 to TRBJ2-5; D not certain. With 1 base removed from V and 4 bases from J, the gap between germline ends came to 10 bases. Germline lookup yields CDR1 DFQATT and CDR2 SNEGSKA (reference sequence). This CDR3 has 13 residues. CDR3 loop: CSARVWGGETQYF. Here the CDR3 DNA reads TGCAGTGCTAGAGTATGGGGTGGAGAGACCCAGTACTTC.

This rearrangement joins TRBV5-4 to TRBJ1-2; D is unclear. The CDR3 spans 13 residues. V lost 2 bases to trimming and J lost 4 bases, with 9 bases between them. Looked up from germline, CDR1 is SGHNT and CDR2 is YYREEE (reference sequence). DNA for the CDR3: TGTGCCAGCAGCTTCTCAGGAACCTATGGCTACACCTTC. Its protein is CASSFSGTYGYTF.

There are a few counts of this clonotype. The J gene is TRBJ1-6, the V gene TRBV27, with 8 bases aligning to TRBD1. The ends lost 0 bases at V and 9 bases at J; junction bases unmatched: 4. Germline V gene lookup returns CDR1 MNHEY and CDR2 SMNVEV (reference sequence). The length of the CDR3 is 15 residues. The DNA of the CDR3 is TGTGCCAGCAGTTTATCGGCAGGGGGCTTTTCACCCCTCCACTTT. This translates into CASSLSAGGFSPLHF.